This T cell receptor beta chain was observed in a study of OX40 agonist ivuxolimab in advanced cancers. Profiled with immunoSEQ multiplex PCR; TCRdb holds only in-frame clones, not every one. The sample contains approximately 50,000 clones, roughly 87% of which appear only once. The V end lost 2 bases, the J end lost 3 bases, and 11 bases lay between the germline ends. There are 14 residues in the CDR3. Germline CDR1 reads SGHKS; CDR2 reads YYEKEE (reference sequence). This rearrangement joins TRBV5-5 to TRBJ1-2; D not certain. This sequence was found in an adult with an advanced solid tumor such as melanoma, head and neck, liver or kidney cancer. Sequencing used CD4+ or CD8+ T cells sorted from blood, obtained in a trial of the OX40 agonist ivuxolimab. Here the CDR3 reads CASSFEGTDYGYTF. The CDR3 nucleotides read TGTGCCAGCAGCTTCGAGGGTACGGACTATGGCTACACCTTC. The variable domain in full, completed from reference TRBV5-5 and TRBJ1-2, reads DAGVTQSPTHLIKTRGQQVTLRCSPISGHKSVSWYQQVLGQGPQFIFQYYEKEERGRGNFPDRFSARQFPNYSSELNVNALLLGDSALYLCASSFEGTDYGYTFGSGTRLTVV.